A single sample is the source of the 8 T cell receptor beta chains below, sequenced in a study of blood T cells in healthy people across ages. It was with a sample-barcoded 5' primer and a J-beta primer mix that a second PCR of roughly 6 to 11 cycles was run. TCRdb processed the 5' RACE reads anew with MiXCR; each CDR3 protein has one entry. Here the sample spans roughly 1.9 million distinct CDR3 sequences, about two fifths being singletons. The sample taken for sequencing was blood. The receptor set was obtained from a human donor in good health.

The V gene is TRBV18, the J gene TRBJ2-7; the match to TRBD1 covers 9 bases. This CDR3 is 16 amino acids long. Germline CDR1 reads KGHSH; CDR2 reads LQKENI. V shed 2 bases and J 0 bases; nucleotides not matched to a gene: 5. CDR3 protein: CASSPEGDRASYEQYF. The CDR3 DNA reads as TGTGCCAGCTCACCAGAAGGGGACAGGGCCTCCTACGAGCAGTACTTC.

This clonotype turned up a few times. V and J are TRBV7-2 and TRBJ2-1, with 8 bases fitting TRBD1. The CDR3 has 15 amino acids. Germline V gene lookup returns CDR1 SGHTA and CDR2 FQGNSA. The ends lost 5 bases at V and 6 bases at J; junction bases unmatched: 9. CDR3 sequence: CASSLGQGFLNEQFF. Written as DNA, the CDR3 is TGTGCCAGCAGCCTAGGACAGGGCTTTCTCAATGAGCAGTTCTTC.

The V call is TRBV5-1, the J call TRBJ1-2; D may be TRBD1 (6 bases). Germline V gene data show CDR1 as SGHRS and CDR2 as YFSETQ. Trimming left V 4 bases short and J 4 bases short, with 20 bases between. The CDR3 extends over 16 amino acids. The CDR3 region is CASSRGETGLFYGYTF. The CDR3 DNA reads as TGCGCCAGCAGCCGGGGAGAGACAGGACTATTCTATGGCTACACCTTC.

In this sample, this clonotype turned up many times. Germline and junction disagree at one end, which may indicate a read error. CDR3 region: CASSQVGSSYEQYF. CDR3 DNA: TGCGCCAGCAGCCAAGTTGGCAGCTCCTACGAGCAGTACTTC. The chain couples TRBV3-1 to TRBJ2-7; D is ambiguous. Germline V CDR1 and CDR2: LGHDT, YNNKEL (reference sequence). The CDR3 is made up of 14 amino acids.

The rearrangement uses TRBV4-1 and TRBJ2-1; 7 bases agree with TRBD2. This CDR3 spans 15 amino acids. With 4 bases clipped from V and 5 bases from J, the junction kept 8 bases outside the gene matches. CDR1 and CDR2 (germline): MGHRA, YSYEKL. CDR3 region: CASSPIRDYNNEQFF. The CDR3 DNA follows: TGCGCCAGCAGCCCCATCCGGGACTATAACAATGAGCAGTTCTTC.

The V and J genes are TRBV6-2 or TRBV6-3 and TRBJ2-3; 8 bases map to TRBD2. This CDR3 is built from 15 residues. The J segment lost 6 bases and the V segment lost 6 bases, leaving 11 bases of the junction unmatched. Germline V CDR1 and CDR2: MNHEY, SVGEGT. For the CDR3, the DNA is TGTGCCAGCAGCCCCCCGGGACTAGTTGGTGATACGCAGTATTTT. The encoded protein is CASSPPGLVGDTQYF.

The V and J genes are TRBV2 and TRBJ2-7; a weak D match, TRBD1 (5 bases). This CDR3 region has 16 residues. The ends were cut back, 6 bases at V and 0 bases at J, with 18 bases in the middle. Germline V gives CDR1 SNHLY, CDR2 FYNNEI. As DNA, the CDR3 is TGTGCCAGCAGCCAGGGCCGCGCAAGAACCTCCTACGAGCAGTACTTC. This encodes CASSQGRARTSYEQYF.

Note on this clonotype: Since a much larger clone is just one base distant, this may be a read error. The chain recombines TRBV9 with TRBJ2-4, with D possibly matching TRBD1 (6 bases). This CDR3 comprises 16 residues. Germline CDR1 is SGDLS and CDR2 is YYNGEE. Trimming removed 0 bases at V and 13 bases at J, with 23 bases between. CDR3 protein: CASSVVQGGSWNEQYF. The DNA for the CDR3 is TGTGCCAGCAGCGTAGTGCAAGGGGGATCTTGGAATGAGCAGTACTTC.